Each of the 26 T cell receptor beta chains below was sequenced from the same sample in a study of blood T cells in healthy people across ages. A J-beta primer mix and a sample-barcoded 5' primer were used in a second PCR of about 7 to 12 cycles. Each CDR3 protein gets one entry after TCRdb re-called the 5' RACE reads with MiXCR. The sample lists 1.5 million to 2 million distinct CDR3 sequences, about 50% occurring once. The sample taken for sequencing was blood. The receptor set was obtained from a woman aged 40 to 55 in good health.

The V gene is TRBV7-6, the J gene TRBJ2-1; 14 bases map to TRBD2. CDR1 is SGHVS and CDR2 is FNYEAQ in the germline V gene. This CDR3 has 15 residues. The trim removed 6 bases at V and 9 bases at J, leaving 7 bases unmatched. The CDR3: CASSLGTSGSSEQFF. CDR3 DNA sequence: TGTGCCAGCAGTCTCGGGACTAGCGGGAGTAGTGAGCAGTTCTTC.

CDR3 loop: CATSDRPGQGYGANVLTF. The CDR3 DNA is TGTGCCACCAGTGACAGACCGGGACAGGGGTATGGGGCCAACGTCCTGACTTTC. The J gene is TRBJ2-6, the V gene TRBV24-1, with 10 positions matching TRBD1. The CDR3 consists of 18 residues. With V trimmed by 4 bases and J by 3 bases, 8 bases remained unmatched. CDR1 and CDR2 (germline): KGHDR, SFDVKD.

This chain uses TRBV3-1 with TRBJ2-1, with D perhaps TRBD2 (7 bases). The V end was cut by 0 bases, the J end by 5 bases, with 14 bases between. The CDR3 spans 16 residues. Germline CDR1 LGHDT, CDR2 YNNKEL (reference sequence). The CDR3 DNA sequence: TGTGCCAGCAGCCAAGAGGGGGGGGGGCTTGACAATGAGCAGTTCTTC. Amino acids: CASSQEGGGLDNEQFF.

This clonotype has only a few counts. The V gene is TRBV7-2, the J gene TRBJ2-6; a possible D gene is TRBD1 (5 bases). The V end lost 1 base, the J end lost 2 bases, and 9 bases lay between the germline ends. There are 16 residues in the CDR3. Germline V gene data show CDR1 as SGHTA and CDR2 as FQGNSA. CDR3: CASSLGRATGANVLTF. CDR3 sequence (DNA): TGTGCCAGCAGCTTAGGCAGGGCAACTGGGGCCAACGTCCTGACTTTC.

The rearrangement uses TRBV20-1 and TRBJ2-3, with 9 bases fitting TRBD2. This CDR3 has 16 amino acids. The V gene end was trimmed by 0 bases and the J gene end by 2 bases; junction bases not matched to a gene: 6. The germline gives CDR1 DFQATT, CDR2 SNEGSKA (reference sequence). CDR3 residues: CSARDFLAGNTDTQYF. CDR3 sequence (DNA): TGCAGTGCTAGAGATTTCCTAGCGGGGAACACAGATACGCAGTATTTT.

This chain uses TRBV7-2 with TRBJ2-7, with D uncertain. The V end was cut by 2 bases, the J end by 6 bases, with 17 bases between. The CDR3 loop spans 15 amino acids. Germline V lookup: CDR1 SGHTA, CDR2 FQGNSA. The CDR3 DNA sequence: TGTGCCAGCAGCTTATTTGGACCCTCGCTCTCCGAGCAGTACTTC. It yields the protein CASSLFGPSLSEQYF. The variable domain in full, with the rest retrieved from reference TRBV7-2 and TRBJ2-7, is GAGVSQSPSNKVTEKGKDVELRCDPISGHTALYWYRQSLGQGLEFLIYFQGNSAPDKSGLPSDRFSAERTGGSVSTLTIQRTQQEDSAVYLCASSLFGPSLSEQYFGPGTRLTVT.

This chain joins TRBV5-1 and TRBJ1-6; tentatively, D is TRBD1 (5 bases). This CDR3 has 15 residues. Germline V gives CDR1 SGHRS, CDR2 YFSETQ. Between the trimmed V and J ends, which lost 2 bases and 2 bases, there was a span of 8 bases. CDR3 nucleotides: TGCGCCAGCAGCTTAGGGGCGACCTATAATTCACCCCTCCACTTT. It encodes CASSLGATYNSPLHF.

This clonotype showed up many times. The chain employs TRBV29-1 and TRBJ2-1; D remains ambiguous. Germline CDR1 SQVTM, CDR2 ANQGSEA. Trimming cost V 7 bases and J 4 bases, with 11 bases left between them. This CDR3 contains 12 residues. The CDR3 DNA is TGCAGCGGGCAGACCCGATACAATGAGCAGTTCTTC. As protein: CSGQTRYNEQFF.

V and J are TRBV20-1 and TRBJ2-3; D gene ambiguous. Between the trimmed V and J ends, which lost 3 bases and 6 bases, there was a span of 13 bases. Germline CDR1 and CDR2: DFQATT and SNEGSKA (reference sequence). The CDR3 is 13 amino acids. This CDR3 reads CSASGPRKDTQYF. In DNA form, the CDR3 reads TGCAGTGCTAGTGGCCCCAGGAAGGATACGCAGTATTTT.

This clonotype appeared a single time. At one boundary the junction diverges from the germline segment, which might be a read error. This chain connects TRBV10-3 to TRBJ2-5; D is perhaps TRBD1 or TRBD2 (5 bases each). The CDR3 has 14 amino acids. Germline V CDR1 and CDR2: ENHRY, SYGVKD. The CDR3 nucleotides read TGTACCATCAGTGGCGCAGGGACCTACAATGAGCAGTACTTC. This sequence encodes CTISGAGTYNEQYF.

The CDR3 DNA follows: TGTGCCAGCAGCCAAGGAAGCGGGGACGCTTACTACAATGAGCAGTACTTC. It codes for CASSQGSGDAYYNEQYF. The chain uses TRBV4-2 and TRBJ2-1, with 7 bases that match TRBD2. The DNA end is a closer match to TRBJ2-7, so the J assignment may be wrong. CDR3 length equals 17 residues. CDR1 is LGHNA and CDR2 is YNFKEQ in the germline V gene.

This clonotype appeared a few times. As DNA, the CDR3 is TGTGCCAGCAGCCCCCTGAGGCTAGCGGGGGGGCAAGAGACCCAGTACTTC. This codes for CASSPLRLAGGQETQYF. V is TRBV7-2 and J is TRBJ2-5; 12 nucleotides match TRBD2. Germline values: CDR1 SGHTA, CDR2 FQGNSA. V lost 5 bases, J lost 2 bases, and 9 bases stayed unmatched. The CDR3 is made up of 17 amino acids.

In this sample, this clonotype turned up a few times. The CDR3 DNA is TGTGCCAGCAGCTTTGCGGCGGGGAGAGATAATTCACCCCTCCACTTT. Residues: CASSFAAGRDNSPLHF. V is TRBV5-6 and J is TRBJ1-6; unclear D gene. The CDR3 contains 16 residues. V was shortened by 2 bases and J by 5 bases, with 14 bases between the two germline ends. Germline V lookup: CDR1 SGHDT, CDR2 YYEEEE.

Worth noting for this clonotype: Compared with germline, one end of the junction differs, possibly owing to a read error. The chain is built from TRBV4-2 and TRBJ2-3, with TRBD2 matching over 10 bases. The germline gives CDR1 LGHNA, CDR2 YNFKEQ. The CDR3 length is 15 residues. The CDR3 spells CASSQGLAGTDAQYF. CDR3 DNA: TGTGCCAGCAGCCAAGGACTAGCGGGCACAGATGCGCAGTATTTT.

The V and J genes are TRBV27 and TRBJ2-1; tentatively, D is TRBD1 (5 bases). The CDR3 length is 14 residues. Trimming stripped 6 bases from V and 7 bases from J, with 16 bases between. Germline CDR1 MNHEY, CDR2 SMNVEV (reference sequence). CDR3 nucleotide sequence: TGTGCCAGCAGAAGGTCAGGGCGAAGGAATGAGCAGTTCTTC. It translates to CASRRSGRRNEQFF.

This chain connects TRBV15 to TRBJ2-3; tentatively, D is TRBD1 or TRBD2 (6 bases each). The CDR3 runs 18 residues. Germline loops: CDR1 LNHNV, CDR2 YYDKDF (reference sequence). V was shortened by 0 bases and J by 0 bases, with 16 bases between the two germline ends. As DNA, the CDR3 is TGTGCCACCAGCAGAGATCTTCAGTGGGGGGCAAGCACAGATACGCAGTATTTT. This sequence encodes CATSRDLQWGASTDTQYF. The variable domain in full, completed from reference TRBV15 and TRBJ2-3, reads DAMVIQNPRYQVTQFGKPVTLSCSQTLNHNVMYWYQQKSSQAPKLLFHYYDKDFNNEADTPDNFQSRRPNTSFCFLDIRSPGLGDTAMYLCATSRDLQWGASTDTQYFGPGTRLTVL.

This clonotype was counted many times. This chain joins TRBV12-3 or TRBV12-4 and TRBJ2-7, with 8 bases identical to TRBD1. Germline trimming cut 1 base from V and 4 bases from J; bases unmatched to any gene: 9. This CDR3 has 16 amino acids. CDR3 coding DNA: TGTGCCAGCAGTTTAGAACTGGGGACAGGACCGTACGAGCAGTACTTC. Protein product: CASSLELGTGPYEQYF.

V and J are TRBV3-1 and TRBJ1-2, with 8 nucleotides matching TRBD1. From germline, CDR1 is LGHDT and CDR2 YNNKEL (reference sequence). V lost 5 bases and J lost 5; bases outside the gene matches: 7. The CDR3 is made up of 14 amino acids. CDR3: CASSARGLGYGYTF. The CDR3 DNA sequence: TGTGCCAGCAGCGCCAGGGGGCTCGGATATGGCTACACCTTC. Based on the CDR3 plus reference TRBV3-1 and TRBJ1-2, the full variable domain is DTAVSQTPKYLVTQMGNDKSIKCEQNLGHDTMYWYKQDSKKFLKIMFSYNNKELIINETVPNRFSPKSPDKAHLNLHINSLELGDSAVYFCASSARGLGYGYTFGSGTRLTVV.

The chain combines TRBV20-1 with TRBJ2-7, with 7 bases matching TRBD2. J gave up 4 bases and V 6 bases, and 12 bases lay outside the gene matches. Germline V gene lookup returns CDR1 DFQATT and CDR2 SNEGSKA (reference sequence). The CDR3 spans 14 residues. The CDR3 is CSAQAGSPFYEQYF. The CDR3 nucleotides read TGCAGTGCCCAAGCGGGGAGTCCCTTTTACGAGCAGTACTTC.

This clonotype was detected a few times. The gene calls are TRBV2 and TRBJ2-7; 11 bases align to TRBD2. From germline, CDR1 is SNHLY and CDR2 FYNNEI. The CDR3 has 16 amino acids. V shed 9 bases, J shed 4 bases, and the junction held 14 bases outside the gene matches. This CDR3 is CASPSFSGGDGYEQYF. The DNA of the CDR3 is TGTGCCAGTCCATCCTTTAGCGGGGGGGACGGGTACGAGCAGTACTTC.

This clonotype was picked up a small number of times. The chain uses TRBV6-2 or TRBV6-3 and TRBJ1-2; weak D call: TRBD1 (6 bases). Germline values: CDR1 MNHEY, CDR2 SVGEGT. This CDR3 comprises 14 residues. Trimming left V 6 bases short and J 4 bases short, with 15 bases between. The chain's CDR3 is CASRAGQQLYGYTF. CDR3 DNA sequence: TGTGCCAGCAGGGCCGGACAGCAGCTCTATGGCTACACCTTC.

The J gene is TRBJ1-1, the V gene TRBV7-2; possible D gene TRBD1, 5 bases. This CDR3 spans 14 amino acids. Looked up from germline, CDR1 is SGHTA and CDR2 is FQGNSA. V lost 1 base and J lost 9, with 15 bases in between. CDR3 amino acids: CASSLEGGVRQAFF. The CDR3 DNA follows: TGTGCCAGCAGCTTAGAAGGAGGGGTTCGTCAAGCTTTCTTT.

The chain combines TRBV28 with TRBJ2-3; TRBD1 aligns across 11 bases. The length of the CDR3 is 17 residues. Germline V gene data show CDR1 as MDHEN and CDR2 as SYDVKM. V dropped 7 bases and J dropped 5; count of bases not matched to a gene: 14. Written as DNA, the CDR3 is TGTGCCAGCACCTTAGGATATGGACAGGGGGCGGAAGATACGCAGTATTTT. Residues: CASTLGYGQGAEDTQYF.

Of note for this clonotype: An end of the junction differs from the germline gene, which may be a read error. V and J are TRBV7-8 and TRBJ2-1, with D tentatively TRBD2 (6 bases). The CDR3 sequence is 19 residues long. CDR1 is SGHVS and CDR2 is FQNEAQ in the germline V gene. In nucleotides, the CDR3 is TGTGCCAGTAGCTTAGCGTTGGATGTCAATAGCGGCTCCTACAATGAGCAGTTCTTC. Translated: CASSLALDVNSGSYNEQFF.

This sequence joins TRBV29-1 and TRBJ1-2; D is perhaps TRBD1 (5 bases). The CDR3 spans 12 residues. Trimming stripped 4 bases from V and 4 bases from J, with 10 bases between. Germline V gene lookup returns CDR1 SQVTM and CDR2 ANQGSEA. CDR3 nucleotides: TGCAGCGTTGTGGGGCAGGGCTATGGCTACACCTTC. Its translation is CSVVGQGYGYTF.

This clonotype has more than one count but fewer than ten. Here the CDR3 reads CSGAGVDTDTQYF. CDR3 DNA sequence: TGCAGTGGAGCGGGGGTGGACACAGATACGCAGTATTTT. This sequence joins TRBV20-1 and TRBJ2-3, with 8 positions matching TRBD2. CDR1 is DFQATT and CDR2 is SNEGSKA in the germline V gene (reference sequence). The CDR3 has 13 residues. V lost 7 bases and J lost 2; bases outside the gene matches: 5.